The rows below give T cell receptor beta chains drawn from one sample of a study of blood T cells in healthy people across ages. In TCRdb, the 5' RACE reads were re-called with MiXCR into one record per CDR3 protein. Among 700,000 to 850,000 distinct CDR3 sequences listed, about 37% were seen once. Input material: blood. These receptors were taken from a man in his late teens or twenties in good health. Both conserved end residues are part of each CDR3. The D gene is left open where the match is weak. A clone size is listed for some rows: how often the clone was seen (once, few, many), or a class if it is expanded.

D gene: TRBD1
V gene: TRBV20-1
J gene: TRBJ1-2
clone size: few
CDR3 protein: CSARGQGEVYGYTF

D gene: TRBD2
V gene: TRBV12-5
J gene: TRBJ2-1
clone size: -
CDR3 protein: CASGLALPERGAYNEQFF

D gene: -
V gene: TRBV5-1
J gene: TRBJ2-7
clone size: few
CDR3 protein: CASSLGRGGNEQYF

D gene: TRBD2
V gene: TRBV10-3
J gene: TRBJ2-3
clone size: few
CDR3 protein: CAIAGTSGGTQYF

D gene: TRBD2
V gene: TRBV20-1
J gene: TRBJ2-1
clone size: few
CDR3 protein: CSSLVASGRISGEQFF

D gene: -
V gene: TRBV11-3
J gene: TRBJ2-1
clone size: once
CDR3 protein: CASSLDTRQEQFF

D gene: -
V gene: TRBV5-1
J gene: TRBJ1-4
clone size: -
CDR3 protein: CASSAAGEHEKLFF

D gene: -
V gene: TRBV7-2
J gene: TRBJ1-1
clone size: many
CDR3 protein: CASSLRQMNTEAFF

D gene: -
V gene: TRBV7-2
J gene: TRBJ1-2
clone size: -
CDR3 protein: CASSFAGSGYYGYTF

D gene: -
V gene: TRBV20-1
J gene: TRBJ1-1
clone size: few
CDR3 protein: CSARDQDKGVTEAFF

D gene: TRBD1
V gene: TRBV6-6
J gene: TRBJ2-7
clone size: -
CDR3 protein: CASSPGTGDEQYF

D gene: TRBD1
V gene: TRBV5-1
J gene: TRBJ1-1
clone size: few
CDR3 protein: CASSIHRGTTEAFF